This TCR beta chain appears in the sequencing data of a study of T cell responses to AZD1222 COVID-19 vaccine (dated by TCRdb to about 2021). Regarding the study in general: AZD1222 recipients whose second dose came at about 4 weeks and those whose second dose came at about 12 weeks were combined into one group, since spike-specific TCR depth and breadth did not differ between the two schedules. Enrollment into the trials was organized by age into subgroups of 18-55, 56-69 and 70-plus years, and those subgroups contained approximately 160, 26 and 62 TCR-sequenced participants, respectively. TCR sequencing was performed for about 250 trial participants, of whom 200 to 210 were given two doses of AZD1222 and around 26 were given two doses of MenACWY control vaccine. The investigation overall reported the following: In the small 56-69-year group, the increase in depth fell short of significance, most likely because of low power. Only five to seven AZD1222 recipients were SARS-CoV-2 seropositive at baseline, limiting conclusions about previously exposed vaccinees. Epitopes outside the regions mutated in the B.1.351 and B.1.1.7 variants were reportedly recognized by nearly half of the unique spike-specific TCRs. Spike-specific TCR breadth and depth rose significantly after two AZD1222 doses compared with day 0 and with MenACWY recipients. Most participants were white British and females outnumbered males, and the authors suggested that clonal diversity may have been underestimated. Because no day 14 peak-response samples were available, the repertoires could be characterized only after the peak T cell response. Vaccine-associated CD4 TCRs spanned the whole spike protein, with dominant responses in regions 160-218 and 743-854.

The time point label of this sample denotes: baseline before first vaccination. Vaccinee samples were obtained from the UK trials COV001 and COV002, which included a single-blind randomized controlled phase 2/3 trial of AZD1222 (ChAdOx1 nCoV-19) in healthy adults. For TCRbeta chain sequencing, PBMC samples were collected from trial participants at day 0 and at day 28 after the second dose. Comment on this clone: Its antigen target is currently unknown. No base-level quality is on record; no much larger clone is a single base apart.

The CDR3 regions of human TCRbeta chains were analyzed by immunosequencing. Processing in the source paper ran as follows. TCRs in the repertoires were matched against a reference library of SARS-CoV-2-specific TCRs that had been generated with the MIRA antigen-specificity platform. Breadth meant the fraction of unique TCRs that were SARS-CoV-2-associated, whereas depth meant the fraction of total T cells that were SARS-CoV-2-associated. Using the MIRA data, each spike-specific TCR was assigned both to the spike region to which the TCR was reactive and to a CD4 or CD8 class. Log10-transformed breadth and depth values were compared by one-way ANOVA with Sidak's multiple comparisons tests. TCRdb's version of the immuneACCESS table is confined to in-frame rearrangements and falls short of the full clone set. An unresolved V gene accounts for under half of the shortfall where checked; the remainder is of unknown origin. The DNA gave D and trimming, while V, J and clone size come from that table. Across this sample there are approximately 100,000 clones, with over 75% seen only once. Together, the top ten hold roughly 20% of the sample.

According to the germline V gene, CDR1 reads SGHVS and CDR2 reads FQNEAQ. The CDR3 sequence holds 15 residues, the cysteine and phenylalanine included. Left in the record is the CDR3 DNA by itself, 45 bases read in frame from the first base. V is cut by 4 bases and J by 3 bases, and the space between the germline ends is 15 bases. This TCR came from an adult in good health. The V and J genes are TRBV7-8 and TRBJ1-1, with TRBD1 as a weak D call on 5 bases. Sequenced here: peripheral blood, sampled on day 0 of AZD1222 vaccination. The CDR3 region: CASSSGAGLDTEAFF. The nucleotide sequence is given as TGTGCCAGCAGCTCTGGGGCAGGGCTGGACACTGAAGCTTTCTTT.